This TCR beta chain was identified in a study of radiotherapy plus CTLA-4 blockade in lung cancer. As for the study in general: Disease control was present in roughly a third of patients, and objective responses in roughly 17%. Whole-study results and caveats: Early clonal dynamics of blood T cells, together with interferon-beta, were reported as the best response predictor. Expansion of tumor-derived TCR clones was observed in blood after radiotherapy plus ipilimumab.

Enrolled patients, whose metastatic non-small-cell lung cancer was chemo-refractory, received focal radiation plus CTLA-4 blockade with ipilimumab. Points on this clone: Antigen unknown.

Here immunoSEQ multiplex PCR was the method, and the copy in TCRdb shows in-frame clones only, minus some. The sample contains about 62,000 clones, 65% to 85% of which appear only once. The source material was peripheral blood, sampled from a patient treated with radiotherapy plus ipilimumab. The TCR was taken from a human donor with non-small cell lung cancer who had a complete response to radiotherapy plus ipilimumab.

The CDR3 region is CASSLTGSLGALHF. The CDR3 nucleotides are TGTGCCAGCAGCTTGACAGGCTCCCTCGGGGCCCTCCACTTT. V usage is TRBV28 and J usage is TRBJ1-6, with a tentative D call TRBD1 (6 bases). CDR3 length: 14 amino acids. V was pared by 6 bases and J by 14 bases, with 20 bases between. CDR1 and CDR2 from the germline V gene are MDHEN and SYDVKM.